Below are 19 T cell receptor beta chains sequenced from a single sample in a study of blood T cell repertoires in COVID-19. Assay used: immunoSEQ multiplex PCR; TCRdb lists only in-frame clones, some missing. The table includes 300,000 to 400,000 clones, 80% to 90% detected once. The specimen sequenced was peripheral blood. The receptors were sampled from a woman aged 45-60 years with COVID-19, enrolled during active disease.

The CDR3 DNA is TGCGCCAGCAGCTTGGGGACAGGGGAAAATGAAAAACTGTTTTTT. Residues: CASSLGTGENEKLFF. The chain links TRBV5-1 to TRBJ1-4; TRBD1 aligns across 9 bases. Per the germline V gene, CDR1 is SGHRS and CDR2 is YFSETQ. The length of the CDR3 is 15 residues. Trimming removed 0 bases from V and 5 bases from J; junction bases left unmatched: 2.

The V call is TRBV20-1, the J call TRBJ2-3; D remains ambiguous. V was clipped by 2 bases and J by 6 bases, with 6 bases between them. The length of the CDR3 is 11 residues. CDR1 DFQATT and CDR2 SNEGSKA come from the germline V gene (reference sequence). CDR3 loop: CSARLVDTQYF. The CDR3 nucleotides read TGCAGTGCTAGACTAGTCGATACGCAGTATTTT.

V and J are TRBV5-1 and TRBJ2-3, with 9 bases aligning to TRBD2. CDR3 length: 13 amino acids. V trimming: 6 bases; J trimming: 3 bases; junction bases outside the gene matches: 2. CDR1 and CDR2 from the germline V gene are SGHRS and YFSETQ. CDR3 in amino acids: CASKAGGTDTQYF. As DNA, the CDR3 is TGCGCCAGCAAGGCGGGAGGGACAGATACGCAGTATTTT.

The CDR3 loop is CASSRTGGGNTIYF. Here the CDR3 DNA reads TGTGCCAGCAGTCGAACAGGGGGTGGAAACACCATATATTTT. The chain carries TRBV6-5 and TRBJ1-3; 8 nucleotides agree with TRBD1. The V gene end was trimmed by 5 bases and the J gene end by 3 bases; junction bases not matched to a gene: 3. The CDR3 spans 14 residues. Per the germline V gene, CDR1 is MNHEY and CDR2 is SVGAGI.

This chain uses TRBV6-5 with TRBJ1-2; D uncertain. Germline V lookup: CDR1 MNHEY, CDR2 SVGAGI. The ends were cut back, 4 bases at V and 5 bases at J, with 14 bases in the middle. The CDR3 spans 14 residues. The CDR3 spells CASSSRPGKYGYTF. In nucleotides, the CDR3 is TGTGCCAGCAGTTCGAGACCGGGAAAGTATGGCTACACCTTC.

The chain joins TRBV7-2 to TRBJ1-2; 9 positions agree with TRBD1. The trim removed 2 bases at V and 7 bases at J, leaving 14 bases unmatched. Per germline, CDR1 SGHTA and CDR2 FQGNSA. The CDR3 extends over 17 amino acids. The CDR3 loop is CASSLSLSGQGISGYTF. CDR3 bases: TGTGCCAGCAGCTTATCTCTTTCGGGACAGGGAATATCTGGCTACACCTTC.

V is TRBV7-2 and J is TRBJ1-2; perhaps TRBD1 as D (5 bases). This CDR3 spans 13 amino acids. CDR1 and CDR2 from the germline V gene are SGHTA and FQGNSA. The V end was cut by 11 bases, the J end by 3 bases, with 16 bases between. CDR3 sequence reads: CAGGTSGHYGYTF. The CDR3 nucleotides read TGTGCCGGCGGGACTTCAGGACACTATGGCTACACCTTC.

This chain connects TRBV3-1 (or the pseudogene TRBV3-2) to TRBJ2-5; D gene unclear. CDR3 length: 13 amino acids. In germline, CDR1 is LGHDT, CDR2 YNNKEL (reference sequence). V was pared by 1 base and J by 5 bases, with 8 bases between. CDR3 protein: CASSQVFQETQYF. The CDR3 DNA sequence: TGTGCCAGCAGCCAAGTTTTTCAGGAGACCCAGTACTTC.

The gene calls are TRBV24-1 and TRBJ1-1, with 10 nucleotides matching TRBD1. J lost 8 bases, V lost 7 bases, and 9 bases had no gene match. The CDR3 contains 14 residues. Germline V gene lookup returns CDR1 KGHDR and CDR2 SFDVKD. The CDR3, as DNA: TGTGCCACCAGGGAGACTGGACAGGGGGAAGAAGCTTTCTTT. Encoded protein: CATRETGQGEEAFF.

The chain links TRBV5-1 to TRBJ1-5; D gene unclear. CDR1 and CDR2 (germline): SGHRS, YFSETQ. The CDR3 has 14 amino acids. The V end lost 0 bases, the J end lost 3 bases, and 7 bases lay between the germline ends. Here the CDR3 DNA reads TGCGCCAGCAGCTTGGCCCCCAACAATCAGCCCCAGCATTTT. Translating gives CASSLAPNNQPQHF.

The chain links TRBV5-6 to TRBJ2-3, with D possibly TRBD2 on 6 matching bases. The CDR3 extends over 17 amino acids. Deletions cut 2 bases from V and 3 bases from J, with 19 bases between. Germline lookup yields CDR1 SGHDT and CDR2 YYEEEE. CDR3 in DNA: TGTGCCAGCAGCTTACCCCGTGGCGGAGGGCTGACAGATACGCAGTATTTT. Its translation: CASSLPRGGGLTDTQYF.

J is TRBJ1-1 and V is TRBV19, with a tentative D call TRBD1 (6 bases). The ends were cut back, 1 base at V and 2 bases at J, with 11 bases in the middle. In germline, CDR1 is LNHDA, CDR2 SQIVND (reference sequence). This CDR3 comprises 15 residues. The CDR3 is CASSIVSGGNTEAFF. The CDR3 DNA follows: TGTGCCAGTAGTATAGTATCGGGGGGCAACACTGAAGCTTTCTTT.

The rearrangement links TRBV29-1 to TRBJ2-7, with 7 bases aligning to TRBD1. The CDR3 runs to 14 residues. Trimming took 6 bases from V and 4 from J; bases not matched to a gene: 12. Germline-derived CDR1 and CDR2 are SQVTM and ANQGSEA. Here the CDR3 reads CSVRPGGSGYEQYF. The CDR3 bases are TGCAGCGTGAGACCAGGGGGTTCGGGGTACGAGCAGTACTTC.

This chain joins TRBV5-1 and TRBJ1-2; no clear D. V was shortened by 4 bases and J by 4 bases, with 20 bases between the two germline ends. This CDR3 is 16 amino acids long. Per the germline V gene, CDR1 is SGHRS and CDR2 is YFSETQ. The chain's CDR3 is CASSTQTLLSAYGYTF. The CDR3 region has the DNA TGCGCCAGCAGCACTCAAACACTACTCAGCGCCTATGGCTACACCTTC.

The rearrangement uses TRBV9 and TRBJ2-7; 10 bases map to TRBD2. CDR3 length: 19 residues. With V trimmed by 4 bases and J by 5 bases, 21 bases remained unmatched. Germline V gene lookup returns CDR1 SGDLS and CDR2 YYNGEE. In DNA, the CDR3 is TGTGCCAGCAGCCGGGTACGGGGAACCCCAGCGGGAGGGCCCCACGAGCAGTACTTC. Its translation: CASSRVRGTPAGGPHEQYF.

V and J are TRBV10-3 and TRBJ2-1, with 7 bases aligning to TRBD2. Trimming at V came to 8 bases and at J to 5 bases, leaving 9 bases not matched to a gene. This CDR3 is 14 amino acids long. Germline loops: CDR1 ENHRY, CDR2 SYGVKD. This CDR3 reads CAISTGTTNNEQFF. The CDR3 DNA sequence: TGTGCCATCTCTACCGGGACTACAAACAATGAGCAGTTCTTC.

V gene TRBV12-3 or TRBV12-4 combines with J gene TRBJ1-1, with D tentatively TRBD1 (5 bases). V shed 2 bases and J shed 3 bases, with 7 bases lying between them. The CDR3 has 13 residues. CDR3 loop: CASSLRGYTEAFF. The CDR3 region has the DNA TGTGCCAGCAGTTTAAGGGGCTACACTGAAGCTTTCTTT.

This chain links TRBV19 with TRBJ2-7; D gene ambiguous. Germline CDR1 LNHDA, CDR2 SQIVND (reference sequence). CDR3 size: 13 residues. V lost 0 bases and J lost 9, with 12 bases in between. Here the CDR3 reads CASSIDDNLGQYF. CDR3 coding DNA: TGTGCCAGTAGTATAGACGACAATCTGGGGCAGTACTTC.

In this sample, this clone turned up once. The V gene is TRBV13, the J gene TRBJ2-1, with D maybe TRBD2 (6 bases). Germline assignment: CDR1 PRHDT and CDR2 FYEKMQ (reference sequence). The CDR3 totals 15 residues. Trimming pared 3 bases from V and 7 bases from J, leaving 16 bases between. CDR3 sequence: CASSFRTGVKNEQFF. Written as DNA, the CDR3 is TGTGCCAGCAGCTTTCGAACGGGAGTCAAGAATGAGCAGTTCTTC.